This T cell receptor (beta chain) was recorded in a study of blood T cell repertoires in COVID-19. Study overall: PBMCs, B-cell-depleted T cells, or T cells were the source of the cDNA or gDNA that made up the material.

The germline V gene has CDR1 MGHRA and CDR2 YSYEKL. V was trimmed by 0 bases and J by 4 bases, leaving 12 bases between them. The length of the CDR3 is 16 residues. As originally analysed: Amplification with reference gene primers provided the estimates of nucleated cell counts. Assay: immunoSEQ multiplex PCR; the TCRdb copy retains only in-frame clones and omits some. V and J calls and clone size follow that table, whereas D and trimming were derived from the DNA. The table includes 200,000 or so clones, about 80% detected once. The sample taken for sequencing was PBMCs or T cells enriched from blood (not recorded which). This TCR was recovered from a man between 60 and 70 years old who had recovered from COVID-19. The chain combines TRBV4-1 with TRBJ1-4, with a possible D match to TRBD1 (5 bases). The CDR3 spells CASSQDSGSGNEKLFF. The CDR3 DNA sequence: TGCGCCAGCAGCCAAGATTCAGGGTCAGGTAATGAAAAACTGTTTTTT.